This TCR beta chain was obtained from a study of blood T cells in healthy people across ages. The second PCR ran about 6 to 11 cycles with a sample-barcoded 5' primer and J-beta primers. MiXCR, run by TCRdb on the 5' RACE reads, gives a single entry per CDR3 protein. The repertoire has 580,000 or so distinct CDR3 sequences, around half of them found once; the top ten carry approximately 25%. Healthy Caucasians from Russia aged about 6 to 100 served as donors. Total RNA amounts of at least 5 micrograms were extracted per sample. The CDR3 is 18 amino acids. V was clipped by 4 bases and J by 2 bases; unmatched bases: 8. Germline V gives CDR1 SGHTA, CDR2 FQGNSA.

The clonotype was recovered from a man older than 75 in good health. The sample comprised blood. The V gene is TRBV7-2, the J gene TRBJ2-3, with 14 nucleotides matching TRBD2. CDR3 in DNA: TGTGCCAGCAGCTCAAGGCGGACTAGCGGGGGGCTCACAGATACGCAGTATTTT. This translates into CASSSRRTSGGLTDTQYF.